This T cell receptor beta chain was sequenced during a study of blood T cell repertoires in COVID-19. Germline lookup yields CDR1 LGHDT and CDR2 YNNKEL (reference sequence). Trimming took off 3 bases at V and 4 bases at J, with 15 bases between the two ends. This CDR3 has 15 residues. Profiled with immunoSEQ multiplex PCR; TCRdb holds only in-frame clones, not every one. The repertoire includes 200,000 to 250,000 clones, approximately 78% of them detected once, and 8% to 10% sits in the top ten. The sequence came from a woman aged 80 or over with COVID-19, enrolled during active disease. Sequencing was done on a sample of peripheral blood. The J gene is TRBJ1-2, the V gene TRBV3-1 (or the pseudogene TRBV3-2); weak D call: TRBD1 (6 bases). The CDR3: CASSQWDTSAYGYTF. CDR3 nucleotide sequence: TGTGCCAGCAGCCAGTGGGACACCTCAGCCTATGGCTACACCTTC.